These 8 T cell receptor beta chains were all obtained from the same sample, sequenced in a study of blood T cell repertoires in COVID-19. Sequencing used immunoSEQ multiplex PCR; TCRdb keeps in-frame clones, though not all of them. The table has about 120,000 clones, about four fifths seen once; the top ten hold about 12%. Specimen: peripheral blood. The receptors originated from a human donor in a cohort sampled during active COVID-19.

This chain joins TRBV6-6 and TRBJ1-1; 9 nucleotides align to TRBD1. This CDR3 contains 17 residues. The V gene end was trimmed by 5 bases and the J gene end by 3 bases; junction bases not matched to a gene: 13. Germline CDR1 and CDR2: MNHNY and SVGAGI (reference sequence). The CDR3 here is CASSPRGTGFGHTEAFF. The CDR3 coding sequence is TGTGCCAGCAGTCCCCGAGGGACAGGGTTCGGGCACACTGAAGCTTTCTTT.

V gene TRBV5-8 combines with J gene TRBJ2-4; TRBD2 might be the D (6 bases). Germline V gene data show CDR1 as SGHTS and CDR2 as YDEGEE. This CDR3 has 15 amino acids. Trimming took 1 base from V and 6 from J, leaving 14 bases between them. The CDR3 region has the DNA TGTGCCAGCAGCTTGCGGCTGGGGGAGGCAAACATTCAGTACTTC. Its translation: CASSLRLGEANIQYF.

The chain links TRBV2 to TRBJ2-3; perhaps TRBD2 as D (5 bases). Trimming took 6 bases from V and 2 from J, leaving 15 bases between them. Germline V CDR1 and CDR2: SNHLY, FYNNEI. The CDR3 is 15 amino acids. CDR3 sequence: CASSAGRGATDTQYF. As DNA, the CDR3 is TGTGCCAGCAGCGCGGGTCGGGGAGCCACAGATACGCAGTATTTT.

The chain combines TRBV7-9 with TRBJ2-3; TRBD1 agrees at 8 bases. The germline V gene encodes CDR1 SEHNR and CDR2 FQNEAQ (reference sequence). After removal of 2 bases from V and 7 bases from J, the junction contained 8 bases not matched to a gene. The CDR3 totals 15 residues. In DNA form, the CDR3 reads TGTGCCAGCAGCTTACACGGGACAGGTGAATATACGCAGTATTTT. It is translated as CASSLHGTGEYTQYF.

The CDR3 region is CASTKGEVLVTGELFF. The CDR3 coding sequence is TGTGCCAGCACCAAGGGAGAGGTTCTTGTTACCGGGGAGCTGTTTTTT. The chain combines TRBV2 with TRBJ2-2; maybe TRBD2 (5 bases). Germline CDR1 and CDR2: SNHLY and FYNNEI. The CDR3 contains 16 residues. V gave up 7 bases and J gave up 5 bases, with 20 bases separating them.

This chain connects TRBV29-1 to TRBJ2-1, with TRBD1 matching 7 bases. There are 13 residues in the CDR3. Germline V CDR1 and CDR2: SQVTM, ANQGSEA. V lost 6 bases, J lost 4 bases, and 6 bases stayed unmatched. CDR3 nucleotide sequence: TGCAGCGTCGGACCGACAGGGTACAATGAGCAGTTCTTC. The encoded protein is CSVGPTGYNEQFF.

This clone was counted between two and nine times. V gene TRBV5-1 combines with J gene TRBJ2-3, with 10 bases that match TRBD1. V trimming: 4 bases; J trimming: 5 bases; junction bases outside the gene matches: 4. Germline CDR1 is SGHRS and CDR2 is YFSETQ. This CDR3 has 14 amino acids. The CDR3 is CASSRQGAGDTQYF. The CDR3 coding sequence is TGCGCCAGCAGCCGACAGGGGGCGGGAGATACGCAGTATTTT.

The rearrangement joins TRBV7-8 to TRBJ2-7; 9 positions agree with TRBD1. From germline, CDR1 is SGHVS and CDR2 FQNEAQ. V shed 4 bases, J shed 7 bases, and the junction held 8 bases outside the gene matches. The CDR3 runs to 14 residues. The DNA for the CDR3 is TGTGCCAGCAGCTCCCGGGACAGGGTAAGGGAGCAGTACTTC. Amino acid sequence: CASSSRDRVREQYF.